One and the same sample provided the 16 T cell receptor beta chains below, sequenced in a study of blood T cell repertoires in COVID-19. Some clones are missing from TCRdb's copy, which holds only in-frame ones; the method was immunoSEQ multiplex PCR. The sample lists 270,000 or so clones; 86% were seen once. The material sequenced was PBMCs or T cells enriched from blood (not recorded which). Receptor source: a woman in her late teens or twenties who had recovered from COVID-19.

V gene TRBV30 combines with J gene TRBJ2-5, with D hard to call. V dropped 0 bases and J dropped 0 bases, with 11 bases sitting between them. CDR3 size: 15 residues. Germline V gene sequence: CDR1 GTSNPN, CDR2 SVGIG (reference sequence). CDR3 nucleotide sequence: TGTGCCTGGAGTGTACCACAACAATACCAAGAGACCCAGTACTTC. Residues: CAWSVPQQYQETQYF.

The chain's CDR3 is CAWRRLSGTSGFSSYNEQFF. The CDR3 nucleotides read TGTGCCTGGAGAAGACTGAGCGGGACTAGCGGGTTCAGCTCCTACAATGAGCAGTTCTTC. The V and J genes are TRBV30 and TRBJ2-1, with 12 nucleotides matching TRBD2. CDR3 length equals 20 residues. From germline, CDR1 is GTSNPN and CDR2 SVGIG (reference sequence). V lost 3 bases, J lost 0 bases, and 15 bases stayed unmatched.

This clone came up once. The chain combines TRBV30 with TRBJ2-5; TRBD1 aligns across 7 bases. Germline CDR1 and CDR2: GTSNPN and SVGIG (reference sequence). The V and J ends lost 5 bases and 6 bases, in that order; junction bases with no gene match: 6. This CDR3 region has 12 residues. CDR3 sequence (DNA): TGTGCCTGGGGGGCAGGGGGAAAGACCCAGTACTTC. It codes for CAWGAGGKTQYF. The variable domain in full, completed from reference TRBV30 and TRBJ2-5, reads SQTIHQWPATLVQPVGSPLSLECTVEGTSNPNLYWYRQAAGRGLQLLFYSVGIGQISSEVPQNLSASRPQDRQFILSSKKLLLSDSGFYLCAWGAGGKTQYFGPGTRLLVL.

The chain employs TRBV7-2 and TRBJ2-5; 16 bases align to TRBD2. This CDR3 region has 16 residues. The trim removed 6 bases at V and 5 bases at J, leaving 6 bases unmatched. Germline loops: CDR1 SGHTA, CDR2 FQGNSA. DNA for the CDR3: TGTGCCAGCAGGAACTTGGGACTAGCGGGAGGGGAGACCCAGTACTTC. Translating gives CASRNLGLAGGETQYF.

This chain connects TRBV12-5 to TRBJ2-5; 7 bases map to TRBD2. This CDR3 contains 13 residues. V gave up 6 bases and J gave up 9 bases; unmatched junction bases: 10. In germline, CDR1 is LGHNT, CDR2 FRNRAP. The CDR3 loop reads CASGSPGGEAQYF. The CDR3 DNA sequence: TGTGCTAGTGGCAGCCCTGGGGGGGAGGCCCAGTACTTC.

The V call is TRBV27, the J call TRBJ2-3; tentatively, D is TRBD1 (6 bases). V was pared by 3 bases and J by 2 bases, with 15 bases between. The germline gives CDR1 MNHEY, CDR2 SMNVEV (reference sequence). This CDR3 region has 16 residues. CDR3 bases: TGTGCCAGCAGTTTTTTAGGGGGAGCTTACACAGATACGCAGTATTTT. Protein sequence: CASSFLGGAYTDTQYF.

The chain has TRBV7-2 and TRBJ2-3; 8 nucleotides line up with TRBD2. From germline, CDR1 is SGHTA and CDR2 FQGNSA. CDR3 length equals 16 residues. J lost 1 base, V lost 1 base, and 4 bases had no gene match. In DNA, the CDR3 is TGTGCCAGCAGCTTAGGCTCAGCGGGGGGCACAGATACGCAGTATTTT. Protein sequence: CASSLGSAGGTDTQYF.

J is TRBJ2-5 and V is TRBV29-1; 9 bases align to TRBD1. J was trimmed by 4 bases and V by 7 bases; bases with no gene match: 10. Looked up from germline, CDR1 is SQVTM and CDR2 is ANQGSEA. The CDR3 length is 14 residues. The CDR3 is CSAGQGTTAETQYF. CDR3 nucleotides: TGCAGCGCCGGACAGGGGACGACGGCAGAGACCCAGTACTTC.

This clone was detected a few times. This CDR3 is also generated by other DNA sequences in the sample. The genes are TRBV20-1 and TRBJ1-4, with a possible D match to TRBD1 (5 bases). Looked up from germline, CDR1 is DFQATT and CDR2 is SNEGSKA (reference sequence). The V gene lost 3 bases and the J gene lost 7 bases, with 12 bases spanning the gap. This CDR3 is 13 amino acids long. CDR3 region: CSASGQGGEKLFF. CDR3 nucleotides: TGCAGTGCTAGTGGGCAGGGCGGTGAAAAACTGTTTTTT.

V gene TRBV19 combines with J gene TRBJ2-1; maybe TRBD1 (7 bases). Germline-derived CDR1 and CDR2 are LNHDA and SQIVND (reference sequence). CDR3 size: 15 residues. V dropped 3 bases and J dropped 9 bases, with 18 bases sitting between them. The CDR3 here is CASSIGRQGMGEQFF. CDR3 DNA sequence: TGTGCCAGTAGTATCGGGAGACAGGGTATGGGTGAGCAGTTCTTC.

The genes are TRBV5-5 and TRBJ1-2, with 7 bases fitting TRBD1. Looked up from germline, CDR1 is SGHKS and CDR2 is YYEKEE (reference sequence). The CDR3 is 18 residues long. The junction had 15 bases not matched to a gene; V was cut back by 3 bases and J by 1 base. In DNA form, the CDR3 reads TGTGCCAGCAGCTCGCAGTCCTTCAGGGACAGATATAACTATGGCTACACCTTC. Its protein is CASSSQSFRDRYNYGYTF.

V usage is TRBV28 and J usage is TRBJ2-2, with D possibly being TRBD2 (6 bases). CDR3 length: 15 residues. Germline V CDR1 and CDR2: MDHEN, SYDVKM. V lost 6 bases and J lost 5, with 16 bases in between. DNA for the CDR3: TGTGCCAGCAGGGGCACCGGGAGAGAGACCGGGGAGCTGTTTTTT. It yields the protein CASRGTGRETGELFF.

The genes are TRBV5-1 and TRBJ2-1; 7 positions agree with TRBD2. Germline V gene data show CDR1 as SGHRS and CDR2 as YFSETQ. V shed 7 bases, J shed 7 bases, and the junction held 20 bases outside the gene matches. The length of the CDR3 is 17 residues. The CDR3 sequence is CASRTGTREVPFNEQFF. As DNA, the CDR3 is TGCGCCAGCCGGACCGGAACACGGGAGGTTCCCTTTAATGAGCAGTTCTTC.

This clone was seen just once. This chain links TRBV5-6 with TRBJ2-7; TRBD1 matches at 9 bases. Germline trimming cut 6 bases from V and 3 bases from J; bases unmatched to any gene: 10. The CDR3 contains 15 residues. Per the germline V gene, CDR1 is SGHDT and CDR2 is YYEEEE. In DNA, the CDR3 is TGTGCCAGCACAGTTCGCGGGACAGGGCTCTACGAGCAGTACTTC. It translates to CASTVRGTGLYEQYF.

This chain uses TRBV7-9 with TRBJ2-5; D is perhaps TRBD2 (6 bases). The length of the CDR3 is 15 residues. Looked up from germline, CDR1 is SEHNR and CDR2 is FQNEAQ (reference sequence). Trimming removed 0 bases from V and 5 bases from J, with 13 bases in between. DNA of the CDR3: TGTGCCAGCAGCTTAGCGGGGGGATTCTCGGAGACCCAGTACTTC. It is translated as CASSLAGGFSETQYF. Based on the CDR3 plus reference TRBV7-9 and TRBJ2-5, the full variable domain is DTGVSQNPRHKITKRGQNVTFRCDPISEHNRLYWYRQTLGQGPEFLTYFQNEAQLEKSRLLSDRFSAERPKGSFSTLEIQRTEQGDSAMYLCASSLAGGFSETQYFGPGTRLLVL.

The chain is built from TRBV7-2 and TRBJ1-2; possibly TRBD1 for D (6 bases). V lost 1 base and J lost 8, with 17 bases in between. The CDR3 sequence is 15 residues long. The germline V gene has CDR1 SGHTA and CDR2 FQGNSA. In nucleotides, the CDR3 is TGTGCCAGCAGCTTAGACTGGGGGGGCGCGTGGGGCTACACCTTC. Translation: CASSLDWGGAWGYTF.